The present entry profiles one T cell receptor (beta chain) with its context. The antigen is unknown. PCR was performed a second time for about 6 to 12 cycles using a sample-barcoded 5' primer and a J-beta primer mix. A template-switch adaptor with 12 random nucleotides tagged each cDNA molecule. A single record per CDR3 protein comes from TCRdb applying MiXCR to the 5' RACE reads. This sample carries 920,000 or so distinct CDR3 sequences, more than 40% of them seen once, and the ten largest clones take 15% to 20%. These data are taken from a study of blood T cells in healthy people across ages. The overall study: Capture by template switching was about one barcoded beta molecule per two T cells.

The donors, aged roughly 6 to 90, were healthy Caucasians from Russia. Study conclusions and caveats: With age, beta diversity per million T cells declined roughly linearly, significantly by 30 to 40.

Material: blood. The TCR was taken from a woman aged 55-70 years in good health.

The CDR3 DNA reads as TGCAGTGCTAGAGGTTTCGCAGATACGCAGTATTTT. This gives the protein CSARGFADTQYF. The V call is TRBV20-1, the J call TRBJ2-3, with unresolved D. Germline CDR1 is DFQATT and CDR2 is SNEGSKA (reference sequence). V dropped 1 base and J dropped 4 bases, with 6 bases sitting between them. There are 12 residues in the CDR3.